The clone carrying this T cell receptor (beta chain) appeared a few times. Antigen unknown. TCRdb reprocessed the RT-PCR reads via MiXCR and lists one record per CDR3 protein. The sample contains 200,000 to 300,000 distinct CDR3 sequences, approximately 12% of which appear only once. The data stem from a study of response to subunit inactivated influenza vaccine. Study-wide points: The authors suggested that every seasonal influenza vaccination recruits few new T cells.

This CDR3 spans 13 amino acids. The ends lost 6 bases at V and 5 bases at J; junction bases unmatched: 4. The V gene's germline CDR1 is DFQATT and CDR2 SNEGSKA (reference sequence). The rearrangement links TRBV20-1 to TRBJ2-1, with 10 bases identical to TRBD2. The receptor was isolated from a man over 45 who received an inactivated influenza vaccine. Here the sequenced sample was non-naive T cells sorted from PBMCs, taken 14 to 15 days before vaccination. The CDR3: CSATSGNHNEQFF. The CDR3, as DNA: TGCAGTGCCACTAGCGGGAACCACAATGAGCAGTTCTTC.